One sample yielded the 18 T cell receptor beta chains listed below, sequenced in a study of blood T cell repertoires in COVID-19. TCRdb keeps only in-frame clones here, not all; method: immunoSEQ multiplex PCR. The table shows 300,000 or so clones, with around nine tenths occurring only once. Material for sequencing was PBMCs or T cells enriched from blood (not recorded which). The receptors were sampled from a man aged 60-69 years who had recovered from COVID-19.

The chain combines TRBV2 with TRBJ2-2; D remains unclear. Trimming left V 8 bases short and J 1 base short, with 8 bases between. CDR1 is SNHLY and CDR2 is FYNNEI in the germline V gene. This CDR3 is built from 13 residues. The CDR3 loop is CASGHKNTGELFF. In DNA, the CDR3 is TGTGCCAGCGGCCATAAGAACACCGGGGAGCTGTTTTTT.

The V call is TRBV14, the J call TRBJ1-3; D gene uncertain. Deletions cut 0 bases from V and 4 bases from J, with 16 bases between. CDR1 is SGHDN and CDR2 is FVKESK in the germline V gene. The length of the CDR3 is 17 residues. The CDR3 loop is CASSQDHFSGKGNTIYF. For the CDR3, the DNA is TGTGCCAGCAGCCAAGATCATTTCTCAGGCAAAGGAAACACCATATATTTT.

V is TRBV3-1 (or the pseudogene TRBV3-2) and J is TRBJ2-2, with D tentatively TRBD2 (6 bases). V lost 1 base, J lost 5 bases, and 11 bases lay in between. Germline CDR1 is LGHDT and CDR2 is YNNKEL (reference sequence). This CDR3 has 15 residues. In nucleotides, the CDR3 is TGTGCCAGCAGCCAAGGACGCCGGGGGACCGGGGAGCTGTTTTTT. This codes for CASSQGRRGTGELFF.

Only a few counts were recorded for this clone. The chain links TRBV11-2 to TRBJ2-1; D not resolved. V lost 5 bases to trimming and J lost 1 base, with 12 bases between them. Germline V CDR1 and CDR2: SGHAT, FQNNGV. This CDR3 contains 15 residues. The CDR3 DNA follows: TGTGCCAGCAGCCCTACGACTGTTTCCTACAATGAGCAGTTCTTC. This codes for CASSPTTVSYNEQFF. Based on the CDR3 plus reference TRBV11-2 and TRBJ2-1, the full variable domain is EAGVAQSPRYKIIEKRQSVAFWCNPISGHATLYWYQQILGQGPKLLIQFQNNGVVDDSQLPKDRFSAERLKGVDSTLKIQPAKLEDSAVYLCASSPTTVSYNEQFFGPGTRLTVL.

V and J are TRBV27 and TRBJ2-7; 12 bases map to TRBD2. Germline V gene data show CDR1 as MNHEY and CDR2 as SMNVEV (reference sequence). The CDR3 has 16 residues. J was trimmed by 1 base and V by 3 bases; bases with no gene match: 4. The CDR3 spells CASSLTSGGLSYEQYF. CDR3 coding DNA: TGTGCCAGCAGTTTGACTAGCGGGGGACTGTCCTACGAGCAGTACTTC.

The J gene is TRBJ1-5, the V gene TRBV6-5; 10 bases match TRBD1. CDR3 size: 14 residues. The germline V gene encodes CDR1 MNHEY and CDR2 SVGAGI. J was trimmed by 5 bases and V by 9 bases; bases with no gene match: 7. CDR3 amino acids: CASSRGQGDQPQHF. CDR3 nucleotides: TGTGCCAGTAGCAGAGGACAGGGGGATCAGCCCCAGCATTTT.

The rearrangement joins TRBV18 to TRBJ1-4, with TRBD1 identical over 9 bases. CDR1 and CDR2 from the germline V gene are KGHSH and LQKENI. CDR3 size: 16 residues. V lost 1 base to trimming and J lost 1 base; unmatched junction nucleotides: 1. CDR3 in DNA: TGTGCCAGCTCACCACTGGGACAGGGAACTAATGAAAAACTGTTTTTT. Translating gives CASSPLGQGTNEKLFF.

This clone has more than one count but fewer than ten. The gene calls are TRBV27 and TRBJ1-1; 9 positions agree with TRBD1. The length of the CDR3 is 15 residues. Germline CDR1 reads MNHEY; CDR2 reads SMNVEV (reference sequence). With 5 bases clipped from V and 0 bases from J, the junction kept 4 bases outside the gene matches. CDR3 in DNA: TGTGCCAGCAGTCCATGGACAGGGGTGAACACTGAAGCTTTCTTT. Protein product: CASSPWTGVNTEAFF.

The CDR3 bases are TGTGCCACCAGTGATCCTCTAGCGGGAGCCTACAATGAGCAGTTCTTC. It codes for CATSDPLAGAYNEQFF. V is TRBV24-1 and J is TRBJ2-1; 10 bases agree with TRBD2. Germline lookup yields CDR1 KGHDR and CDR2 SFDVKD. CDR3 length: 16 amino acids. Losses at the gene ends were 3 bases for V and 2 bases for J; bases not matched to a gene: 3.

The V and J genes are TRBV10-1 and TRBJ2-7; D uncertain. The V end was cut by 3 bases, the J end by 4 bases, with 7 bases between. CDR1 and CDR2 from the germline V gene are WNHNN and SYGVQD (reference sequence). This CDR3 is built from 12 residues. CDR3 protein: CASSDYIYEQYF. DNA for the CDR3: TGCGCCAGCAGTGATTACATTTACGAGCAGTACTTC.

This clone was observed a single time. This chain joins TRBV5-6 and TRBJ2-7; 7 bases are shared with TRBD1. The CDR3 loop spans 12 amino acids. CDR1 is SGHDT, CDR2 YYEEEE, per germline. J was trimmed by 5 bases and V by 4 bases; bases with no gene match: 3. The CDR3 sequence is CASSSDRDEQYF. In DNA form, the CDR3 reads TGTGCCAGCAGCAGTGACAGGGACGAGCAGTACTTC.

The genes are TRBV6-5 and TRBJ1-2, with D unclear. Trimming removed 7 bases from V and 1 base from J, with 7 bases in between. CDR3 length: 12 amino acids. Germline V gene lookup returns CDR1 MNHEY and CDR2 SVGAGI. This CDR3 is CASKGDNYGYTF. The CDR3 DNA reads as TGTGCCAGCAAAGGAGATAACTATGGCTACACCTTC.

The CDR3 is CASSDGTPLAKNIQYF. As DNA, the CDR3 is TGTGCCAGCAGCGACGGGACACCTCTAGCCAAAAACATTCAGTACTTC. The chain is built from TRBV5-4 and TRBJ2-4; possible D gene TRBD1, 6 bases. CDR3 length equals 16 residues. Germline CDR1 SGHNT, CDR2 YYREEE (reference sequence). Deletions cut 4 bases from V and 0 bases from J, with 14 bases between.

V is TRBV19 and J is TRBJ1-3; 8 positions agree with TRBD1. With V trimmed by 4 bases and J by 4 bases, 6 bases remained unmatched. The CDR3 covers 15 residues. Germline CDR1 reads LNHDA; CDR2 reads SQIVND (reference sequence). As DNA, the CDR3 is TGTGCCAGTAGTACCACAGGGGGTTCAGGAAACACCATATATTTT. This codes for CASSTTGGSGNTIYF.

CDR3 nucleotides: TGCGCCAGCAGCCAAGATAGGAGGGGCAACACTGAAGCTTTCTTT. This translates into CASSQDRRGNTEAFF. The chain uses TRBV4-3 and TRBJ1-1; D is perhaps TRBD1 (5 bases). The germline gives CDR1 LGHNA, CDR2 YSLEER. The CDR3 spans 15 residues. V shed 0 bases and J shed 2 bases, with 10 bases lying between them.

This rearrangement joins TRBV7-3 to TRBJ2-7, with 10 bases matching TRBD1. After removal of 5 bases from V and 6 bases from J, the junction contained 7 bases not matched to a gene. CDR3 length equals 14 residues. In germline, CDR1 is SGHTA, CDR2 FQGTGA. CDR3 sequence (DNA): TGTGCCAGCAGCCCCGGACAGGGGGTTGCCGAGCAGTACTTC. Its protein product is CASSPGQGVAEQYF.

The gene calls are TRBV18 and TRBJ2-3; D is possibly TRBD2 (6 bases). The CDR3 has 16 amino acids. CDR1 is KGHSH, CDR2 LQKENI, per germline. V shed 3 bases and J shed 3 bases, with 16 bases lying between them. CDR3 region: CASSPSSGRTTDTQYF. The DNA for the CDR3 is TGTGCCAGCTCACCTTCCAGCGGGCGGACGACAGATACGCAGTATTTT.

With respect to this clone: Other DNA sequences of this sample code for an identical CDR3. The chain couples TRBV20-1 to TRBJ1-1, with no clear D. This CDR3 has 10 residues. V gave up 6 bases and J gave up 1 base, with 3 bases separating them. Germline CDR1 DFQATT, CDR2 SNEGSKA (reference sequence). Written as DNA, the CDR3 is TGCAGTGCCTCGAACACTGAAGCTTTCTTT. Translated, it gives CSASNTEAFF.